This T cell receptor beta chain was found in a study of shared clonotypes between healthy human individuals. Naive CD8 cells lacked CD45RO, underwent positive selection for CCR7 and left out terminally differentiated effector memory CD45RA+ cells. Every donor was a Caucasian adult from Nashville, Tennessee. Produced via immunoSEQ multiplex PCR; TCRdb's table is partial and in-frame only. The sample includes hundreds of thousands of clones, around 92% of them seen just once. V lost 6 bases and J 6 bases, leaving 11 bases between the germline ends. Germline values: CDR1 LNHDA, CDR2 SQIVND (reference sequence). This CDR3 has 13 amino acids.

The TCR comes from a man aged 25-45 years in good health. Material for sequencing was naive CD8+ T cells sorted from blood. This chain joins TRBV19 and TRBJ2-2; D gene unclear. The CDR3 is CASRGSWAGELFF. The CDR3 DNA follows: TGTGCCAGTAGGGGCTCGTGGGCCGGGGAGCTGTTTTTT.